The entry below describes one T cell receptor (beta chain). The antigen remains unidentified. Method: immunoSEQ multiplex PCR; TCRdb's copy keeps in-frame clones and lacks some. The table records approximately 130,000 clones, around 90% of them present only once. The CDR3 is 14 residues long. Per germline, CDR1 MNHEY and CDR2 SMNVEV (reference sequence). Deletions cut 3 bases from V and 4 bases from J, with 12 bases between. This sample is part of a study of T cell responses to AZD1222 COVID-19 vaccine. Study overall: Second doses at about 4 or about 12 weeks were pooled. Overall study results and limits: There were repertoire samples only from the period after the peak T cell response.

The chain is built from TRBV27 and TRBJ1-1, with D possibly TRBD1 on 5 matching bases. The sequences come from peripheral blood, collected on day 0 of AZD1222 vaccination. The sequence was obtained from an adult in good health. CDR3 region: CASSFEGPGTEAFF. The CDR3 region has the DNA TGTGCCAGCAGTTTTGAGGGGCCGGGCACTGAAGCTTTCTTT.